This is a list of T cell receptor beta chains from one sample in a study of T cells in Graves' hyperthyroidism and ophthalmopathy. One entry per CDR3 protein, called by TCRdb with MiXCR from the multiplex PCR reads. The table has about 100,000 distinct CDR3 sequences, about a sixth seen once; the top ten hold less than 50%. Material for sequencing was blood. The receptors originated from a woman aged 45-65 years with Graves' hyperthyroidism. CDR3s include the opening cysteine and the closing phenylalanine or tryptophan. D genes are given only for firm matches. The size of a clone is reported for some rows only, either as once, few or many, or as a class for expanded clones.

>-|many|TRBJ2-5|TRBV28
CASTAHSQETQYF
TGTGCCAGCACGGCACACAGTCAAGAGACCCAGTACTTC
>-|-|TRBJ2-7|TRBV11-3
CASSLDFHSGQYF
TGTGCCAGCAGCTTAGACTTCCACTCGGGGCAGTACTTC
>TRBD1|large|TRBJ1-2|TRBV12-3/TRBV12-4
CASSLDYGTGEYGYTF
TGTGCCAGCAGTTTAGATTATGGGACAGGGGAATATGGCTACACCTTC
>-|many|TRBJ1-1|TRBV29-1
CSVDEPGRNTEAFF
TGCAGCGTTGATGAGCCGGGACGGAACACTGAAGCTTTCTTT
>TRBD1|many|TRBJ2-7|TRBV7-2
CASSLETGGSYEQYF
TGTGCCAGCAGCTTAGAAACAGGGGGCTCCTACGAGCAGTACTTC
>TRBD2|many|TRBJ2-1|TRBV2
CASSGRGGGRGNEQFF
TGTGCCAGCAGTGGACGGGGTGGCGGGAGGGGTAATGAGCAGTTCTTC
>-|many|TRBJ2-7|TRBV30
CAWSPSSYEQYF
TGTGCCTGGAGTCCCAGCTCCTACGAGCAGTACTTC
>TRBD2|many|TRBJ2-4|TRBV20-1
CSAGTSGRAKNIQYF
TGCAGTGCGGGGACTAGCGGTAGAGCCAAAAACATTCAGTACTTC
>TRBD2|many|TRBJ2-1|TRBV6-4
CASSDSWLAGHNEQFF
TGTGCCAGCAGTGACTCTTGGCTAGCGGGACACAATGAGCAGTTCTTC
>-|-|TRBJ2-5|TRBV7-2
CASSPPGWQGYETQYF
TGTGCCAGCAGCCCCCCCGGGTGGCAGGGTTATGAGACCCAGTACTTC
>-|many|TRBJ2-2|TRBV5-5
CASSLQGWDTGELFF
TGTGCCAGCAGCTTGCAGGGGTGGGACACCGGGGAGCTGTTTTTT
>-|many|TRBJ2-5|TRBV24-1
CATSEAGQAETQYF
TGTGCCACCAGTGAAGCAGGGCAGGCGGAGACCCAGTACTTC
>TRBD1|many|TRBJ2-7|TRBV11-1
CASSFSGQGYEQYF
TGTGCCAGCAGCTTCTCGGGACAGGGCTACGAGCAGTACTTC
>TRBD2|-|TRBJ2-5|TRBV5-5
CASSPGRTDQETQYF
TGTGCCAGCAGTCCCGGGAGGACCGATCAAGAGACCCAGTACTTC
>TRBD1|many|TRBJ1-1|TRBV20-1
CSARTGSTEAFF
TGCAGTGCCCGGACAGGGTCCACTGAAGCTTTCTTT
>-|many|TRBJ1-1|TRBV28
CASSGTVGGGNTEAFF
TGTGCCAGCAGTGGGACCGTCGGAGGTGGGAACACTGAAGCTTTCTTT
>-|many|TRBJ1-1|TRBV6-1
CASSPQAVNTEAFF
TGTGCCAGCAGTCCGCAGGCGGTAAACACTGAAGCTTTCTTT
>-|few|TRBJ2-7|TRBV25-1
CASSTVNEPYEQYF
TGTGCCAGCAGTACCGTTAATGAACCCTACGAGCAGTACTTC
>TRBD1|many|TRBJ2-3|TRBV3-1
CASSLRDSLAGDTQYF
TGTGCCAGCAGCCTCCGGGACAGCCTCGCGGGAGATACGCAGTATTTT
>-|-|TRBJ1-1|TRBV20-1
CSASYANTEAFF
TGCAGTGCTAGTTACGCGAACACTGAAGCTTTCTTT
>-|-|TRBJ2-1|TRBV30
CAWSDEQFF
TGTGCCTGGAGTGATGAGCAGTTCTTC
>-|many|TRBJ2-7|TRBV6-1
CASRAYEQYF
TGTGCCAGCAGGGCGTACGAGCAGTACTTC
>-|many|TRBJ1-2|TRBV2
CASSERGNYGYTF
TGTGCCAGCAGTGAACGGGGGAACTATGGCTACACCTTC